The 10 T cell receptor beta chains below were found in one sample sequenced in a study of blood T cells in healthy people across ages. Alongside a J-beta primer mix, a sample-barcoded 5' primer served in a second PCR lasting roughly 6 to 12 cycles. TCRdb processed the 5' RACE reads anew with MiXCR; each CDR3 protein has one entry. Found here are roughly 500,000 distinct CDR3 sequences, about 24% of them singletons; the top ten hold around 10%. These records were also assigned to another study, of T cells of mothers and their children.

Material: blood. The receptors stem from a boy between 10 and 17 years old in good health.

The rearrangement uses TRBV4-2 and TRBJ1-3; unclear D gene. Germline assignment: CDR1 LGHNA and CDR2 YNFKEQ. V dropped 0 bases and J dropped 4 bases, with 7 bases sitting between them. This CDR3 has 14 amino acids. The CDR3 DNA reads as TGTGCCAGCAGCCAAGAAGGTTGGGGAAACACCATATATTTT. Translating gives CASSQEGWGNTIYF.

J is TRBJ2-3 and V is TRBV2, with no clear D. Germline CDR1 SNHLY, CDR2 FYNNEI. The CDR3 runs to 11 residues. V lost 3 bases, J lost 5 bases, and 3 bases lay in between. CDR3 DNA: TGTGCCAGCAGTGAGCAAGATACGCAGTATTTT. It specifies CASSEQDTQYF.

This clonotype was observed at least ten times. The CDR3 loop reads CASSLYGQTNEKLFF. The CDR3 DNA follows: TGCGCCAGCAGCTTGTATGGACAGACTAATGAAAAACTGTTTTTT. V is TRBV5-1 and J is TRBJ1-4, with a tentative D call TRBD1 (6 bases). CDR1 is SGHRS, CDR2 YFSETQ, per germline. V dropped 1 base and J dropped 2 bases, with 9 bases sitting between them. This CDR3 contains 15 residues.

This clonotype came up a few times. One base away lies a much larger clone, so this may be a sequencing read error. The chain has TRBV3-1 and TRBJ2-7; the match to TRBD2 covers 11 bases. Near its end, the DNA agrees better with TRBJ2-5, so the J call may be wrong. Looked up from germline, CDR1 is LGHDT and CDR2 is YNNKEL (reference sequence). The CDR3 loop spans 14 amino acids. CDR3 protein: CASSPGLADETQYF. For the CDR3, the DNA is TGTGCCAGCAGCCCGGGACTAGCGGATGAGACCCAGTACTTC.

V usage is TRBV12-5 and J usage is TRBJ1-1, with D maybe TRBD1 (6 bases). The CDR3 consists of 18 residues. Germline CDR1 reads LGHNT; CDR2 reads FRNRAP. Trimming pared 0 bases from V and 3 bases from J, leaving 20 bases between. The CDR3 DNA is TGTGCTAGTGGTTTGGTACGCCGGGGGCGGTTTTGGGACACTGAAGCTTTCTTT. Its translation is CASGLVRRGRFWDTEAFF.

The V and J genes are TRBV4-1 and TRBJ2-5; D ambiguous. The CDR3 spans 14 residues. Trimming removed 1 base from V and 4 bases from J, with 10 bases in between. Germline values: CDR1 MGHRA, CDR2 YSYEKL. The CDR3: CASSQVGRAETQYF. In nucleotides, the CDR3 is TGCGCCAGCAGCCAAGTTGGCCGGGCAGAGACCCAGTACTTC.

This clonotype has only a few counts. The chain has TRBV9 and TRBJ2-7; 14 positions match TRBD2. Germline-derived CDR1 and CDR2 are SGDLS and YYNGEE. Unmatched junction bases numbered 6, after V lost 4 bases and J lost 3 bases. This CDR3 spans 16 amino acids. The CDR3 spells CASSPLGTSGSYEQYF. CDR3 sequence (DNA): TGTGCCAGCAGCCCCCTGGGGACTAGCGGGAGCTACGAGCAGTACTTC. Based on the CDR3 plus reference TRBV9 and TRBJ2-7, the full variable domain is DSGVTQTPKHLITATGQRVTLRCSPRSGDLSVYWYQQSLDQGLQFLIQYYNGEERAKGNILERFSAQQFPDLHSELNLSSLELGDSALYFCASSPLGTSGSYEQYFGPGTRLTVT.

The chain recombines TRBV9 with TRBJ2-2, with 10 bases that match TRBD1. Germline CDR1 and CDR2: SGDLS and YYNGEE. Germline trimming cut 4 bases from V and 4 bases from J; bases unmatched to any gene: 7. This CDR3 has 16 amino acids. CDR3 sequence reads: CASSIAGTGVTGELFF. The CDR3 bases are TGTGCCAGCAGCATCGCCGGGACAGGGGTCACCGGGGAGCTGTTTTTT. Using reference TRBV9 and TRBJ2-2 for the parts outside the CDR3, the full variable domain is DSGVTQTPKHLITATGQRVTLRCSPRSGDLSVYWYQQSLDQGLQFLIQYYNGEERAKGNILERFSAQQFPDLHSELNLSSLELGDSALYFCASSIAGTGVTGELFFGEGSRLTVL.

The sample holds a few counts of this clonotype. The chain is built from TRBV6-5 and TRBJ2-7; TRBD1 matches 10 bases. Germline V lookup: CDR1 MNHEY, CDR2 SVGAGI. The length of the CDR3 is 21 residues. The J segment lost 7 bases and the V segment lost 0 bases, leaving 24 bases of the junction unmatched. The CDR3 loop reads CASSYSGTGENQDHIPQEQYF. CDR3 nucleotides: TGTGCCAGCAGTTACTCAGGGACAGGGGAAAACCAGGACCACATACCTCAGGAGCAGTACTTC.

The chain employs TRBV6-5 and TRBJ1-4, with D possibly matching TRBD1 (5 bases). The CDR3 loop spans 14 amino acids. Trimming cost V 6 bases and J 7 bases, with 15 bases left between them. From germline, CDR1 is MNHEY and CDR2 SVGAGI. The CDR3: CASSLDGGSEKLFF. CDR3 in DNA: TGTGCCAGCAGCCTCGACGGGGGAAGTGAAAAACTGTTTTTT.